Sequencing of this TCR beta chain was carried out in a study of blood T cell repertoires in COVID-19. Study overall: In each case, the material was cDNA or gDNA derived from T cells, B-cell-depleted T cells, or PBMCs.

Researchers sorted participants into cohorts using their self-reported clinical history. Profiled with immunoSEQ multiplex PCR; TCRdb holds only in-frame clones, not every one. Altogether around 390,000 clones are present, 80% to 90% being singletons, with the ten largest covering about a tenth. Germline V gene lookup returns CDR1 MNHEY and CDR2 SMNVEV (reference sequence). V gave up 3 bases and J gave up 1 base, with 13 bases separating them. The CDR3 runs to 15 residues. This receptor was taken from a woman in her forties or fifties who had recovered from COVID-19. Sequencing was done on a sample of PBMCs or T cells enriched from blood (not recorded which). The rearrangement links TRBV27 to TRBJ2-7; tentatively, D is TRBD1 (6 bases). The CDR3 region is CASSFGTLGSYEQYF. CDR3 in DNA: TGTGCCAGCAGTTTTGGGACACTAGGATCCTACGAGCAGTACTTC.